Reported below is one TCR beta chain. What it recognizes is unknown. TCRdb reanalysed the reads using MiXCR and keeps one entry per CDR3 protein. The table records 250,000 to 400,000 distinct CDR3 sequences, approximately 25% of them present only once. Germline V gives CDR1 MNHEY, CDR2 SMNVEV (reference sequence). The CDR3 consists of 16 residues. V lost 4 bases and J 7 bases, leaving 19 bases between the germline ends. This record belongs to a study of T cell repertoires in cytomegalovirus infection. Overall study results and limits: Based on cumulative public TCR beta family frequency, carriers of CMV plus the relevant HLA were identified.

The clonotype comes from a human donor in good health (CMV status not recorded). Some clones in this sample may be carry-over from other donors' samples. The V and J genes are TRBV27 and TRBJ1-4, with a weak D call TRBD1 (6 bases). The input for sequencing was cultured PBMCs, taken from culture after CMV antigen stimulation. The CDR3 DNA is TGTGCCAGCAGTTCCCAATACCCGGGACATGGTGAAAAACTGTTTTTT. It specifies CASSSQYPGHGEKLFF.